The subject of this entry is one T cell receptor (beta chain). V lost 10 bases, J lost 2 bases, and 5 bases stayed unmatched. Germline CDR1 MDHEN, CDR2 SYDVKM. The CDR3 spans 13 residues. Method: immunoSEQ multiplex PCR; TCRdb's copy keeps in-frame clones and lacks some. The data show around 90,000 clones, with around 94% seen just once and more than 0.2% held by the top ten. These data are taken from a study of technical replicates of blood from a few donors. The sequence was collected from a human donor in good health. The rearrangement uses TRBV28 and TRBJ2-3; 8 nucleotides line up with TRBD1. Sequencing was done on a sample of T cells isolated from PBMCs. The CDR3 sequence: CATVTGVTDTQYF. The CDR3 DNA sequence: TGTGCCACCGTGACAGGGGTCACAGATACGCAGTATTTT.